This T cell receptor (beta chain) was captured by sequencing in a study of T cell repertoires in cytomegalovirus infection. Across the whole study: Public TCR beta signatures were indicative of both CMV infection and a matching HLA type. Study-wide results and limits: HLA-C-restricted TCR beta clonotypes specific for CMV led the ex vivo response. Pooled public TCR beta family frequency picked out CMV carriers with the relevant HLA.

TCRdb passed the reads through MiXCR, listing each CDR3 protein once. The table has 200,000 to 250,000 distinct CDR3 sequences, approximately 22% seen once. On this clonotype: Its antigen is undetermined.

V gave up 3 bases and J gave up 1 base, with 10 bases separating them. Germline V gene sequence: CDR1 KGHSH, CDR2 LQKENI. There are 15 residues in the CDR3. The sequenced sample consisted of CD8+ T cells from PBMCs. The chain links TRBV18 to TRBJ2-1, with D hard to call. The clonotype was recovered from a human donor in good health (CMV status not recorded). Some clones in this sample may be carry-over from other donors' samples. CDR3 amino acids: CASSPENPSYNEQFF. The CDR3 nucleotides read TGTGCCAGCTCACCCGAAAATCCGTCCTACAATGAGCAGTTCTTC.